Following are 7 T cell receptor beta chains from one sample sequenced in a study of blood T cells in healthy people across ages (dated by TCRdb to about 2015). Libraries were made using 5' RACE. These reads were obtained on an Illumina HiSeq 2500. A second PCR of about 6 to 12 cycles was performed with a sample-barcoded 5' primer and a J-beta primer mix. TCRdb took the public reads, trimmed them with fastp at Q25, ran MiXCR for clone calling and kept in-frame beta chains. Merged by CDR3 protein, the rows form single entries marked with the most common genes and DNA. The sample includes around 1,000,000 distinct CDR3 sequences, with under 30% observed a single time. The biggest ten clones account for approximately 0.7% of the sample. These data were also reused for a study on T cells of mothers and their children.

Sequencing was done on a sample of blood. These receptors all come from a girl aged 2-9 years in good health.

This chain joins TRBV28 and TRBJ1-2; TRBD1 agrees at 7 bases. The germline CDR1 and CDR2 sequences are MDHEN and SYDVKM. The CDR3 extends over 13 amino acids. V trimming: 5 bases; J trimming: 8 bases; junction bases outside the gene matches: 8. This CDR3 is CASSGQERGGYTF. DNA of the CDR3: TGTGCCAGCAGTGGACAGGAACGGGGAGGCTACACCTTC.

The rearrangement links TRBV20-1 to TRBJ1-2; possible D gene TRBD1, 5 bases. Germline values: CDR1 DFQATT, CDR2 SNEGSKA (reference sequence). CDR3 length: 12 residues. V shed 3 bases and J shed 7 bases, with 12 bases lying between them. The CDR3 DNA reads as TGCAGTGCTAGGCAAGGGGCCGGTGGCTACACCTTC. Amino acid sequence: CSARQGAGGYTF.

The CDR3 region has the DNA TGTGCCAGCTCACCAGTTTTGCCGTCGACTAGCACAGATACGCAGTATTTT. This codes for CASSPVLPSTSTDTQYF. The rearrangement uses TRBV18 and TRBJ2-3; the D is unclear. This CDR3 is 17 amino acids long. Per germline, CDR1 KGHSH and CDR2 LQKENI. The V gene lost 2 bases and the J gene lost 0 bases, with 15 bases spanning the gap. The variable domain in full, with the rest retrieved from reference TRBV18 and TRBJ2-3, is NAGVMQNPRHLVRRRGQEARLRCSPMKGHSHVYWYRQLPEEGLKFMVYLQKENIIDESGMPKERFSAEFPKEGPSILRIQQVVRGDSAAYFCASSPVLPSTSTDTQYFGPGTRLTVL.

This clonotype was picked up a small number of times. The CDR3 DNA follows: TGTGCCATCAGTGAGTGGGGGGGAGGGGCAGATACGCAGTATTTT. It is translated as CAISEWGGGADTQYF. The chain uses TRBV10-3 and TRBJ2-3, with 7 bases matching TRBD2. Trimming took 1 base from V and 4 from J; bases not matched to a gene: 5. The CDR3 totals 15 residues. Per the germline V gene, CDR1 is ENHRY and CDR2 is SYGVKD.

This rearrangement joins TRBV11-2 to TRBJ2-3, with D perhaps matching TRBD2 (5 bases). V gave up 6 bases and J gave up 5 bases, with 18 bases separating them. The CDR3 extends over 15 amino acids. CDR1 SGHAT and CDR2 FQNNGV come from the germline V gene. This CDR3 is CASSSLGVAQDTQYF. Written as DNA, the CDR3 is TGTGCCAGCAGTTCCCTCGGGGTAGCGCAAGATACGCAGTATTTT.

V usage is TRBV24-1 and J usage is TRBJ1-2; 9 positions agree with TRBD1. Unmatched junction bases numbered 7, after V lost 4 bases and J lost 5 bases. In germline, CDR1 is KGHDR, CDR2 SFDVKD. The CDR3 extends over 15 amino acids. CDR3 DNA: TGTGCCACCAGTGACGGCTTCGGGACAGGGTATGGCTACACCTTC. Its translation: CATSDGFGTGYGYTF.

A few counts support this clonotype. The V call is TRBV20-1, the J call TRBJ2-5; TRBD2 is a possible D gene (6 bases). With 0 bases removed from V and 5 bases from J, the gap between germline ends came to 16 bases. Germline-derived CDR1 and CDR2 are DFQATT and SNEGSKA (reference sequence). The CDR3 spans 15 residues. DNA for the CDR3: TGCAGTGCTAGAGACCCCGATGTAGCGGAGGAGACCCAGTACTTC. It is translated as CSARDPDVAEETQYF.